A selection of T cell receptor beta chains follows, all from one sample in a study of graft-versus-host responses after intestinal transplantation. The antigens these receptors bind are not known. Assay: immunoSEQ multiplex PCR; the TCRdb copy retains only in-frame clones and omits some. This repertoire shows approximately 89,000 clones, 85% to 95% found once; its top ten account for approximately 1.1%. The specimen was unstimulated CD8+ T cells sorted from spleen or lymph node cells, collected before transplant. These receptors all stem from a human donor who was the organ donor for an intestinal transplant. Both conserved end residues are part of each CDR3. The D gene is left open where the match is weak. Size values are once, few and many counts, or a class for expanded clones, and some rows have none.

cdr3_nt: TGCAGCGTTGGTGGGCTATTCAATGAGCAGTTCTTC; cdr3_aa: CSVGGLFNEQFF; v_call: TRBV29-1; clone_size: -; j_call: TRBJ2-1; d_call: -
cdr3_nt: TGCAGCGTGCAGGTTAACTATGGCTACACCTTC; cdr3_aa: CSVQVNYGYTF; v_call: TRBV29-1; clone_size: -; j_call: TRBJ1-2; d_call: -
cdr3_nt: TGTGCCAGCGTGCATTTTGGCGGGGCACAAGGGACCCAGTACTTC; cdr3_aa: CASVHFGGAQGTQYF; v_call: TRBV6-5; clone_size: -; j_call: TRBJ2-5; d_call: -
cdr3_nt: TGTGCCTGGACAGGGGTAAGAGGAAACACCATATATTTT; cdr3_aa: CAWTGVRGNTIYF; v_call: TRBV30; clone_size: -; j_call: TRBJ1-3; d_call: -
cdr3_nt: TGTGCCAGTTCCCACGGGAGGGTTTTGGGCAATCAGCCCCAGCATTTT; cdr3_aa: CASSHGRVLGNQPQHF; v_call: TRBV19; clone_size: -; j_call: TRBJ1-5; d_call: -
cdr3_nt: TGTGCCAGCAGCTTAGGGGCACGCGAGCAGTACTTC; cdr3_aa: CASSLGAREQYF; v_call: TRBV7-9; clone_size: -; j_call: TRBJ2-7; d_call: -
cdr3_nt: TGTGCCAGCTCCCTACTCGGCAGGGGGATCTATGGCTACACCTTC; cdr3_aa: CASSLLGRGIYGYTF; v_call: TRBV18; clone_size: -; j_call: TRBJ1-2; d_call: TRBD1
cdr3_nt: TGTGCCAGCAGTGACCCCTCTAGCGGAGGCTACGAGCAGTACTTC; cdr3_aa: CASSDPSSGGYEQYF; v_call: TRBV2; clone_size: -; j_call: TRBJ2-7; d_call: TRBD2
cdr3_nt: TGTGCCAGTACGGGAGGGTTCCCTCTCAATGGGGCCAACGTCCTGACTTTC; cdr3_aa: CASTGGFPLNGANVLTF; v_call: TRBV19; clone_size: -; j_call: TRBJ2-6; d_call: TRBD2
cdr3_nt: TGTGCCAGCAGTCAGCTAGCGGGAGTTTATCATGAGCAGTTCTTC; cdr3_aa: CASSQLAGVYHEQFF; v_call: TRBV2; clone_size: -; j_call: TRBJ2-1; d_call: TRBD2
cdr3_nt: TGTGCCAGCAGTTTCACCTATAATTCACCCCTCCACTTT; cdr3_aa: CASSFTYNSPLHF; v_call: TRBV27; clone_size: -; j_call: TRBJ1-6; d_call: -
cdr3_nt: TGTGCCAGCAGCTTTAGCGGCTACTCCTCCTACGAGCAGTACTTC; cdr3_aa: CASSFSGYSSYEQYF; v_call: TRBV5-5; clone_size: once; j_call: TRBJ2-7; d_call: -
cdr3_nt: TGCGCCAGCAGCCCCAGACTAGCGGGAATCACAGATACGCAGTATTTT; cdr3_aa: CASSPRLAGITDTQYF; v_call: TRBV4-1; clone_size: -; j_call: TRBJ2-3; d_call: TRBD2
cdr3_nt: TGTGCCAGCAGTTTAAGGGTAGGTCTAGCGGGAGTCTACGAGCAGTACTTC; cdr3_aa: CASSLRVGLAGVYEQYF; v_call: TRBV27; clone_size: -; j_call: TRBJ2-7; d_call: TRBD2
cdr3_nt: TGTGCCAGCATTAGTCACAGGGGATATGAAAAACTGTTTTTT; cdr3_aa: CASISHRGYEKLFF; v_call: TRBV6-1; clone_size: -; j_call: TRBJ1-4; d_call: TRBD1
cdr3_nt: TGTGCCAGCAGTGATGGGCGGACAGGGGCATATGGCTACACCTTC; cdr3_aa: CASSDGRTGAYGYTF; v_call: TRBV2; clone_size: -; j_call: TRBJ1-2; d_call: TRBD1
cdr3_nt: TGTGCCAGCAGCCCCCTGACGGGTGAGCAGTACTTC; cdr3_aa: CASSPLTGEQYF; v_call: TRBV7-6; clone_size: -; j_call: TRBJ2-7; d_call: -
cdr3_nt: TGTGCCAGCAGCCAAACGGGATATGAGCAGTTCTTC; cdr3_aa: CASSQTGYEQFF; v_call: TRBV9; clone_size: -; j_call: TRBJ2-1; d_call: -
cdr3_nt: TGTGCCAGCAGCTTAGCGTCCAGGTCTCCTTACTTGTCCTATAATTCACCCCTCCACTTT; cdr3_aa: CASSLASRSPYLSYNSPLHF; v_call: TRBV7-2; clone_size: -; j_call: TRBJ1-6; d_call: -
cdr3_nt: TGTGCCAGCAGTTTACTTGGGGCCAACGTCCTGACTTTC; cdr3_aa: CASSLLGANVLTF; v_call: TRBV27; clone_size: -; j_call: TRBJ2-6; d_call: -
cdr3_nt: TGTGCCAGTAGTCCCCCCAGCGAGGTGCATACGCAGTATTTT; cdr3_aa: CASSPPSEVHTQYF; v_call: TRBV19; clone_size: -; j_call: TRBJ2-3; d_call: -
cdr3_nt: TGTGCCAGCAGCACGACTTCTGGTGGCTACACCTTC; cdr3_aa: CASSTTSGGYTF; v_call: TRBV7-9; clone_size: -; j_call: TRBJ1-2; d_call: -
cdr3_nt: TGTGCCAGCAGTTTAAGGGCGGGAGCCCCCTACAATGAGCAGTTCTTC; cdr3_aa: CASSLRAGAPYNEQFF; v_call: TRBV28; clone_size: -; j_call: TRBJ2-1; d_call: TRBD2
cdr3_nt: TGTGCCAGCAGTTGGTGGTGGGAACAGGCGAACACTGAAGCTTTCTTT; cdr3_aa: CASSWWWEQANTEAFF; v_call: TRBV28; clone_size: -; j_call: TRBJ1-1; d_call: -
cdr3_nt: TGTGCCAGCAGCTTAGCAATGGGCCACAATGAGCAGTTCTTC; cdr3_aa: CASSLAMGHNEQFF; v_call: TRBV11-2; clone_size: -; j_call: TRBJ2-1; d_call: -
cdr3_nt: TGTGCCAGCAGCTTATGGGGGGAGGCTGAAGCTTTCTTT; cdr3_aa: CASSLWGEAEAFF; v_call: TRBV11-2; clone_size: -; j_call: TRBJ1-1; d_call: -
cdr3_nt: TGTGCCAGCAGCCGGTACTATTTAGCTTTAGAGGAGCAGTTCTTC; cdr3_aa: CASSRYYLALEEQFF; v_call: TRBV11-2; clone_size: once; j_call: TRBJ2-1; d_call: -
cdr3_nt: TGTGCCAGTAGTATTTTCGGACAGGGGGGACAAAAACTGTTTTTT; cdr3_aa: CASSIFGQGGQKLFF; v_call: TRBV19; clone_size: -; j_call: TRBJ1-4; d_call: TRBD1
cdr3_nt: TGTGCCAGCAGCTCGGGGGAGGCGTTCAACTATGGCTACACCTTC; cdr3_aa: CASSSGEAFNYGYTF; v_call: TRBV7-9; clone_size: -; j_call: TRBJ1-2; d_call: -
cdr3_nt: TGTGCCAGCAGCTTACTCCAGGGCAGCGTAGGCTATGGCTACACCTTC; cdr3_aa: CASSLLQGSVGYGYTF; v_call: TRBV13; clone_size: -; j_call: TRBJ1-2; d_call: -
cdr3_nt: TGCGCCAGCAGCCCACCTTTTTCCTTCCAGCGGGGCTACGAGCAGTACTTC; cdr3_aa: CASSPPFSFQRGYEQYF; v_call: TRBV4-3; clone_size: -; j_call: TRBJ2-7; d_call: TRBD2
cdr3_nt: TGTGCCAGCAGCGTAGGGGGATCGGGGGTTAGGCGGGAGATAGTCCCCTACAATGAGCAGTTCTTC; cdr3_aa: CASSVGGSGVRREIVPYNEQFF; v_call: TRBV9; clone_size: -; j_call: TRBJ2-1; d_call: TRBD2
cdr3_nt: TGCGCCAGCAGCCGGATAGGGGCGATAGACACTGAAGCTTTCTTT; cdr3_aa: CASSRIGAIDTEAFF; v_call: TRBV4-3; clone_size: -; j_call: TRBJ1-1; d_call: -
cdr3_nt: TGTGCCAGCAGCCAAGCCTTAGCGGGAGCGAACAATGAGCAGTTCTTC; cdr3_aa: CASSQALAGANNEQFF; v_call: TRBV4-2; clone_size: -; j_call: TRBJ2-1; d_call: TRBD2
cdr3_nt: TGTGCCAGCAGTTGGGCTAGCGGGAGTTACAATGAGCAGTTCTTC; cdr3_aa: CASSWASGSYNEQFF; v_call: TRBV27; clone_size: -; j_call: TRBJ2-1; d_call: TRBD2
cdr3_nt: TGTGCCAGCAGCCAGGGACAGGGGGCAGGGTTCACTGAAGCTTTCTTT; cdr3_aa: CASSQGQGAGFTEAFF; v_call: TRBV13; clone_size: once; j_call: TRBJ1-1; d_call: TRBD1
cdr3_nt: TGTGCCAGCAGCTTCCAGCGGGAGTACTTCGATGAGCAGTTCTTC; cdr3_aa: CASSFQREYFDEQFF; v_call: TRBV7-2; clone_size: -; j_call: TRBJ2-1; d_call: TRBD2
cdr3_nt: TGCGCCAGCAGCTTGGCCCCTCCGGACACCTATAATTCACCCCTCCACTTT; cdr3_aa: CASSLAPPDTYNSPLHF; v_call: TRBV5-1; clone_size: -; j_call: TRBJ1-6; d_call: -
cdr3_nt: TGTGCCTGGGAGAGGTCGAACACTGAAGCTTTCTTT; cdr3_aa: CAWERSNTEAFF; v_call: TRBV30; clone_size: few; j_call: TRBJ1-1; d_call: -
cdr3_nt: TGTGCCAGTGGGACAGGGGGTCTCGGCTACACCTTC; cdr3_aa: CASGTGGLGYTF; v_call: TRBV9; clone_size: -; j_call: TRBJ1-2; d_call: TRBD1
cdr3_nt: TGTGCTAGTGGTTTGGGTACGGGGGTGAATACGCAGTATTTT; cdr3_aa: CASGLGTGVNTQYF; v_call: TRBV12-5; clone_size: once; j_call: TRBJ2-3; d_call: -